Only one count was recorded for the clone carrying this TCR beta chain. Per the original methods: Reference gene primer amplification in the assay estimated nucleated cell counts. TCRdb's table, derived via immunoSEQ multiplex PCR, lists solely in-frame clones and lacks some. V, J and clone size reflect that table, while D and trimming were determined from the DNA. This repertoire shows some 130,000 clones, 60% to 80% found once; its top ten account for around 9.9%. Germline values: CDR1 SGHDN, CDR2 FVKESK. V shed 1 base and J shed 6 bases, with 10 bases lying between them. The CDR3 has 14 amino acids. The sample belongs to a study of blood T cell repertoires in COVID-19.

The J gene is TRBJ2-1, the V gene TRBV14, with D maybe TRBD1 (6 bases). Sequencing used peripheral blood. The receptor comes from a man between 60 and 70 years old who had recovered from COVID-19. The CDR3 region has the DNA TGTGCCAGCAGCCAAGTCAACAGGGTCAATGAGCAGTTCTTC. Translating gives CASSQVNRVNEQFF. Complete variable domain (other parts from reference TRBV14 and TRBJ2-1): EAGVTQFPSHSVIEKGQTVTLRCDPISGHDNLYWYRRVMGKEIKFLLHFVKESKQDESGMPNNRFLAERTGGTYSTLKVQPAELEDSGVYFCASSQVNRVNEQFFGPGTRLTVL.